These 17 T cell receptor beta chains were sequenced from one sample in a study of beta chain features in type 1 diabetes. Overall study findings and caveats: Across all four CD4+ subsets, people with type 1 diabetes showed modestly shorter TCRB CDR3s.

Since all of the isolated RNA was reverse transcribed, expressed TCRB transcripts were what got sequenced. Only in-frame clones appear in the TCRdb table, and some are missing; sequencing was by immunoSEQ multiplex PCR. The sample consists of around 710,000 clones, 9.5% to 15% of them appearing once. The antigens for these receptors are not known. The specimen sequenced was naive CD4+ T cells from blood. Source of these receptors: a man under 40 with type 1 diabetes.

In this sample, this clone turned up a few times. CDR3 region: CASTSAGNTIYF. The CDR3 region has the DNA TGTGCCAGCACCTCTGCTGGAAACACCATATATTTT. The rearrangement uses TRBV5-8 and TRBJ1-3; no definite D call. Germline V gene lookup returns CDR1 SGHTS and CDR2 YDEGEE. The CDR3 runs 12 residues. The V and J ends lost 6 bases and 2 bases respectively, with 6 bases between them. Combining the CDR3 with reference TRBV5-8 and TRBJ1-3 gives the whole variable domain EAGVTQSPTHLIKTRGQQATLRCSPISGHTSVYWYQQALGLGLQFLLWYDEGEERNRGNFPPRFSGRQFPNYSSELNVNALELEDSALYLCASTSAGNTIYFGEGSWLTVV.

This clone was observed a few times. The chain is built from TRBV4-2 and TRBJ2-1, with D possibly being TRBD2 (6 bases). Trimming removed 1 base at V and 7 bases at J, with 14 bases between. CDR1 and CDR2 from the germline V gene are LGHNA and YNFKEQ. This CDR3 has 15 residues. CDR3 nucleotide sequence: TGTGCCAGCAGCCAAGGGGACCCTGGGGGGAATGAGCAGTTCTTC. Translation: CASSQGDPGGNEQFF.

This clone turned up a few times. The chain combines TRBV18 with TRBJ2-5, with D unresolved. In germline, CDR1 is KGHSH, CDR2 LQKENI. CDR3 length: 13 residues. V gave up 4 bases and J gave up 2 bases, with 8 bases separating them. CDR3 residues: CASSRERQETQYF. The CDR3 nucleotides are TGTGCCAGCTCACGAGAAAGGCAAGAGACCCAGTACTTC.

This clone appeared a few times. V and J are TRBV7-2 and TRBJ2-3; no clear D gene. CDR3 length: 13 residues. The germline V gene encodes CDR1 SGHTA and CDR2 FQGNSA. Trimming pared 5 bases from V and 0 bases from J, leaving 6 bases between. The CDR3 nucleotides read TGTGCCAGCAGCCATACTAGCACAGATACGCAGTATTTT. Its protein product is CASSHTSTDTQYF. The full variable domain, rest sourced from reference TRBV7-2 and TRBJ2-3, is GAGVSQSPSNKVTEKGKDVELRCDPISGHTALYWYRQSLGQGLEFLIYFQGNSAPDKSGLPSDRFSAERTGGSVSTLTIQRTQQEDSAVYLCASSHTSTDTQYFGPGTRLTVL.

There are a few counts of this clone. The genes are TRBV7-2 and TRBJ1-1; 10 bases are a match to TRBD1. Germline V gene lookup returns CDR1 SGHTA and CDR2 FQGNSA. V lost 5 bases to trimming and J lost 10 bases; unmatched junction nucleotides: 4. The length of the CDR3 is 12 residues. CDR3 sequence (DNA): TGTGCCAGCAGCCCGGACAGGGGGGGAGCTTTCTTT. This translates into CASSPDRGGAFF. The full variable domain, rest sourced from reference TRBV7-2 and TRBJ1-1, is GAGVSQSPSNKVTEKGKDVELRCDPISGHTALYWYRQSLGQGLEFLIYFQGNSAPDKSGLPSDRFSAERTGGSVSTLTIQRTQQEDSAVYLCASSPDRGGAFFGQGTRLTVV.

CDR3 amino acids: CASSLQPHYGYTF. Here the CDR3 DNA reads TGTGCCAGCAGCTTACAACCTCACTATGGCTACACCTTC. This chain uses TRBV7-9 with TRBJ1-2; D gene unclear. CDR3 length: 13 residues. V lost 2 bases and J lost 3, with 7 bases in between. In germline, CDR1 is SEHNR, CDR2 FQNEAQ (reference sequence).

The chain has TRBV9 and TRBJ1-5, with no clear D. Germline V gene data show CDR1 as SGDLS and CDR2 as YYNGEE. The CDR3 consists of 14 residues. Trimming left V 4 bases short and J 4 bases short, with 12 bases between. CDR3 coding DNA: TGTGCCAGCAGCCTGGACGGCGGTAATCAGCCCCAGCATTTT. This codes for CASSLDGGNQPQHF.

The chain employs TRBV9 and TRBJ1-2; D gene unclear. Germline CDR1 SGDLS, CDR2 YYNGEE. Trimming took 4 bases from V and 3 from J, leaving 7 bases between them. The CDR3 has 12 residues. The CDR3: CASSPPDYGYTF. The CDR3, as DNA: TGTGCCAGCAGCCCCCCCGACTATGGCTACACCTTC.

The chain recombines TRBV18 with TRBJ2-5; 9 bases fit TRBD2. V dropped 3 bases and J dropped 5; count of bases not matched to a gene: 19. The CDR3 runs to 19 residues. The germline gives CDR1 KGHSH, CDR2 LQKENI. The CDR3, as DNA: TGTGCCAGCTCACCCCGATGGCTAGCGGGGTCCCCTCGTATGGAGACCCAGTACTTC. Amino acid sequence: CASSPRWLAGSPRMETQYF. The full variable domain, in which reference TRBV18 and TRBJ2-5 provide the parts outside the CDR3, is NAGVMQNPRHLVRRRGQEARLRCSPMKGHSHVYWYRQLPEEGLKFMVYLQKENIIDESGMPKERFSAEFPKEGPSILRIQQVVRGDSAAYFCASSPRWLAGSPRMETQYFGPGTRLLVL.

The chain uses TRBV4-1 and TRBJ1-4; no firm D call. The germline V gene encodes CDR1 MGHRA and CDR2 YSYEKL. V lost 4 bases and J lost 0, with 9 bases in between. The CDR3 runs to 15 residues. As DNA, the CDR3 is TGCGCCAGCAGCCCGTTACCCGCAACTAATGAAAAACTGTTTTTT. Protein sequence: CASSPLPATNEKLFF.

There are many counts of this clone. The sample has other DNA sequences that encode this CDR3 too. The rearrangement links TRBV7-9 to TRBJ1-1; D ambiguous. The CDR3 sequence is 12 residues long. V lost 2 bases, J lost 0 bases, and 1 base lay in between. Germline CDR1 reads SEHNR; CDR2 reads FQNEAQ (reference sequence). The CDR3 sequence is CASSLMNTEAFF. CDR3 coding DNA: TGTGCCAGCAGCTTAATGAACACTGAAGCTTTCTTT.

The genes are TRBV29-1 and TRBJ1-5; D is unresolved. Trimming shortened V by 8 bases and J by 4 bases, and 18 bases separated the two germline ends. The germline V gene encodes CDR1 SQVTM and CDR2 ANQGSEA. There are 14 residues in the CDR3. For the CDR3, the DNA is TGCAGCCAATTTCGCCCCCCGGAGAATCAGCCCCAGCATTTT. Its translation is CSQFRPPENQPQHF.

The J gene is TRBJ2-7, the V gene TRBV29-1; D not certain. The CDR3 is 12 residues long. V was cut by 8 bases and J by 6 bases, with 17 bases left in between. The V gene's germline CDR1 is SQVTM and CDR2 ANQGSEA. This CDR3 is CSLSSGSGEQYF. Written as DNA, the CDR3 is TGCAGCCTCTCGAGTGGGTCGGGCGAGCAGTACTTC.

This clone came up a few times. This chain links TRBV9 with TRBJ1-2, with a possible D match to TRBD1 (5 bases). CDR1 and CDR2 from the germline V gene are SGDLS and YYNGEE. The CDR3 extends over 14 amino acids. The V and J ends lost 0 bases and 3 bases respectively, with 9 bases between them. The CDR3 spells CASSVEVGDYGYTF. The CDR3 DNA follows: TGTGCCAGCAGCGTAGAAGTAGGGGACTATGGCTACACCTTC.

The genes are TRBV5-6 and TRBJ2-3; D is possibly TRBD1 or TRBD2 (5 bases each). Trimming pared 4 bases from V and 6 bases from J, leaving 21 bases between. The germline gives CDR1 SGHDT, CDR2 YYEEEE. The CDR3 is 16 amino acids. This CDR3 is CASSPKGRGVADTQYF. DNA for the CDR3: TGTGCCAGCAGCCCCAAGGGACGGGGAGTCGCGGATACGCAGTATTTT.

This clone was recorded only once. The gene calls are TRBV7-9 and TRBJ2-7; 7 bases are a match to TRBD1. With 5 bases clipped from V and 1 base from J, the junction kept 8 bases outside the gene matches. Germline V CDR1 and CDR2: SEHNR, FQNEAQ (reference sequence). The CDR3 is 15 amino acids. CDR3 protein: CASSPKGTVSYEQYF. Here the CDR3 DNA reads TGTGCCAGCAGCCCGAAGGGGACAGTATCCTACGAGCAGTACTTC. Full variable domain (rest looked up from reference TRBV7-9 and TRBJ2-7): DTGVSQNPRHKITKRGQNVTFRCDPISEHNRLYWYRQTLGQGPEFLTYFQNEAQLEKSRLLSDRFSAERPKGSFSTLEIQRTEQGDSAMYLCASSPKGTVSYEQYFGPGTRLTVT.

This clone came up a few times. The rearrangement uses TRBV5-1 and TRBJ2-7; 11 bases align to TRBD1. The V gene end was trimmed by 4 bases and the J gene end by 4 bases; junction bases not matched to a gene: 7. Germline lookup yields CDR1 SGHRS and CDR2 YFSETQ. The CDR3 is 15 amino acids. The CDR3 DNA reads as TGCGCCAGCAGCCCCCGGACAGGGGGCGCGTACGAGCAGTACTTC. It specifies CASSPRTGGAYEQYF.